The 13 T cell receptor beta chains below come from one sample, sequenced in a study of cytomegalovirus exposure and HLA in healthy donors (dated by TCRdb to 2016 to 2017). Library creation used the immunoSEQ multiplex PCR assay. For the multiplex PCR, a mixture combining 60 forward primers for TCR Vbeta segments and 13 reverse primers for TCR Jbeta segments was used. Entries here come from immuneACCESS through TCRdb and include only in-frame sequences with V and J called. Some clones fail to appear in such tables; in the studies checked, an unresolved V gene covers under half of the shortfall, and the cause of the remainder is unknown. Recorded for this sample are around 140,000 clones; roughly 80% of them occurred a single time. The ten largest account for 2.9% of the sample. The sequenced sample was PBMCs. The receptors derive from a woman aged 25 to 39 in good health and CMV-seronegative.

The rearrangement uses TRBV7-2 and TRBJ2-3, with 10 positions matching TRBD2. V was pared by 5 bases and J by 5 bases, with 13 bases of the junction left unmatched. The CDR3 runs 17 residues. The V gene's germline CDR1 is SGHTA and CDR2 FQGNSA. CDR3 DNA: TGTGCCAGCAGCCTAAATAGCGGGGGGCGCACGGGAGATACGCAGTATTTT. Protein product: CASSLNSGGRTGDTQYF.

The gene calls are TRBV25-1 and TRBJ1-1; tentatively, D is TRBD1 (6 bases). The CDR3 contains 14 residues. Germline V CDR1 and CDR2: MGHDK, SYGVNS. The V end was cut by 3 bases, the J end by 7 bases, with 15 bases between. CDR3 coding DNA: TGTGCCAGCAGTGACCCATACAGGGACGATGAAGCTTTCTTT. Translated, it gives CASSDPYRDDEAFF.

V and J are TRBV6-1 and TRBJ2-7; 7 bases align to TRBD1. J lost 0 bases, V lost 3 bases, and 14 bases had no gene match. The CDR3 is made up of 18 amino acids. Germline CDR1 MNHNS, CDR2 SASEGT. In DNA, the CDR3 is TGTGCCAGCAGTGATCCAGCGGCCGCCCGGGACAGCTCCTACGAGCAGTACTTC. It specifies CASSDPAAARDSSYEQYF.

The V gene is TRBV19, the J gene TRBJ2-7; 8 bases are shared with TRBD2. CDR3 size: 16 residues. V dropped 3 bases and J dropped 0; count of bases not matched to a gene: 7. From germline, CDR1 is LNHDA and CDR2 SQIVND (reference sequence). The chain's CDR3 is CASSMWLAGNSYEQYF. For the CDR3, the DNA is TGTGCCAGTAGTATGTGGCTAGCGGGTAACTCCTACGAGCAGTACTTC. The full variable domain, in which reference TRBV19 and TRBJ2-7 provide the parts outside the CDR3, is DGGITQSPKYLFRKEGQNVTLSCEQNLNHDAMYWYRQDPGQGLRLIYYSQIVNDFQKGDIAEGYSVSREKKESFPLTVTSAQKNPTAFYLCASSMWLAGNSYEQYFGPGTRLTVT.

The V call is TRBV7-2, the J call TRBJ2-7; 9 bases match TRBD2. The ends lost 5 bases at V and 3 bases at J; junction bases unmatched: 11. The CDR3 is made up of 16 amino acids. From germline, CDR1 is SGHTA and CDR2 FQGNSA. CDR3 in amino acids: CASSDVRAGGFYEQYF. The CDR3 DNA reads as TGTGCCAGCAGCGACGTCCGAGCGGGAGGCTTCTACGAGCAGTACTTC.

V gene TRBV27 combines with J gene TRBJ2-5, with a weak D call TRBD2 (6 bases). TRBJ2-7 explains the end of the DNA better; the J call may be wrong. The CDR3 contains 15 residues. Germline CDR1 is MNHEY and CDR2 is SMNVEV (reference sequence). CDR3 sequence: CASSSLRDSSYEQYF. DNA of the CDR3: TGTGCCAGCAGTTCCCTCCGGGACTCGTCCTACGAGCAGTACTTC.

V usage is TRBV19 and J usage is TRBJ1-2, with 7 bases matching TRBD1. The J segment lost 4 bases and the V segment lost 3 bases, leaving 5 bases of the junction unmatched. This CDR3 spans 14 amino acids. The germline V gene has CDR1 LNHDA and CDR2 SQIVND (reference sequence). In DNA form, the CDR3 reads TGTGCCAGTAGTATGACAGGGTGGGGCTATGGCTACACCTTC. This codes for CASSMTGWGYGYTF.

CDR3 region: CAALREKKFGTDTQYF. The CDR3 nucleotides are TGTGCCGCACTGCGGGAGAAGAAATTTGGCACAGATACGCAGTATTTT. This chain uses TRBV10-3 with TRBJ2-3, with TRBD2 identical over 7 bases. The ends lost 11 bases at V and 1 base at J; junction bases unmatched: 15. The CDR3 has 16 amino acids. Germline V gene data show CDR1 as ENHRY and CDR2 as SYGVKD.

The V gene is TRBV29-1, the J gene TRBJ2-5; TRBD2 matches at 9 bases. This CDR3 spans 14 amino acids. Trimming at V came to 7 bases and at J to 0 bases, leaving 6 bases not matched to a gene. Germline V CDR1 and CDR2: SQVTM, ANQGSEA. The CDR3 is CSGRLAAHQETQYF. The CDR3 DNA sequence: TGCAGCGGGAGACTAGCGGCCCACCAAGAGACCCAGTACTTC.

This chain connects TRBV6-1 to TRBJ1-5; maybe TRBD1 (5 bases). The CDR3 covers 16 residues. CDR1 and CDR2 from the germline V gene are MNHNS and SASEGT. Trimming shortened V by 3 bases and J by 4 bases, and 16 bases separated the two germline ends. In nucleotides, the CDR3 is TGTGCCAGCAGTGAGATAACGGGACTGTTGAATCAGCCCCAGCATTTT. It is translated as CASSEITGLLNQPQHF.

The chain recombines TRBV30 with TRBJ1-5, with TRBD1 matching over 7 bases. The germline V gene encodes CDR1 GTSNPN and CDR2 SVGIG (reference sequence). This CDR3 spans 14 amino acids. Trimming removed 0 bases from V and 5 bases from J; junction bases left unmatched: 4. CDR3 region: CAWSVGQAHQPQHF. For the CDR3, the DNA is TGTGCCTGGAGTGTCGGACAGGCTCATCAGCCCCAGCATTTT.

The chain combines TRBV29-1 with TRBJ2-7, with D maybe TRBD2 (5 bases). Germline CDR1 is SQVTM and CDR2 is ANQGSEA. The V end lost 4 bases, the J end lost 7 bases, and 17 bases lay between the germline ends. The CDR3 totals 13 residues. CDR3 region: CSVVFSGSGEQYF. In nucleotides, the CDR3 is TGCAGCGTTGTCTTTTCGGGGAGTGGAGAGCAGTACTTC.

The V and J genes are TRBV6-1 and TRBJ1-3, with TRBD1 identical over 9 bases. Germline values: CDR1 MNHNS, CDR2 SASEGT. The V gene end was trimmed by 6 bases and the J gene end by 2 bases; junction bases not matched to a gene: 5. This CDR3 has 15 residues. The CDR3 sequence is CASRRGQGTGNTIYF. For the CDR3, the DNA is TGTGCCAGCAGGCGGGGACAGGGCACTGGAAACACCATATATTTT.